One and the same sample provided the 2 T cell receptor beta chains below, sequenced in a study of blood T cells in healthy people across ages. Then a second PCR, running roughly 7 to 11 cycles, was carried out with a sample-barcoded 5' primer and a J-beta primer mix. Each CDR3 protein is one row after TCRdb ran MiXCR on the 5' RACE reads. This table has 710,000 or so distinct CDR3 sequences, 22% appearing once. Sequencing was performed on blood. Receptors were obtained from a man in his sixties or seventies in good health.

There are a few counts of this clonotype. This chain uses TRBV25-1 with TRBJ2-7; D uncertain. The germline CDR1 and CDR2 sequences are MGHDK and SYGVNS. V dropped 8 bases and J dropped 2 bases, with 16 bases sitting between them. CDR3 length equals 14 residues. The CDR3 region has the DNA TGTGCCAGCCCTCGATCGGCCGTTGCCTACGAGCAGTACTTC. Its translation is CASPRSAVAYEQYF.

This clonotype was seen ten or more times. V is TRBV6-5 and J is TRBJ1-1; TRBD1 might be the D (6 bases). Trimming took off 5 bases at V and 1 base at J, with 14 bases between the two ends. CDR1 is MNHEY, CDR2 SVGAGI, per germline. The CDR3 has 15 amino acids. For the CDR3, the DNA is TGTGCCAGCAGTCAGAACCAGGGGTCGAACACTGAAGCTTTCTTT. Translation gives CASSQNQGSNTEAFF.